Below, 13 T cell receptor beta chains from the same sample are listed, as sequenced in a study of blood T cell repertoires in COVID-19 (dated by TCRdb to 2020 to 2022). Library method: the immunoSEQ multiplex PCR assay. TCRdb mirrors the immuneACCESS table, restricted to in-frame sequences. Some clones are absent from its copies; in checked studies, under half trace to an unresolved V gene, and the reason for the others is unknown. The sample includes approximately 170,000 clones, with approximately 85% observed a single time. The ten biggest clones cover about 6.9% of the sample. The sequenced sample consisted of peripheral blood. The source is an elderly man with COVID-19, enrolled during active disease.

The CDR3 protein is CASSPPRGGNTEAFF. CDR3 DNA: TGTGCCAGCAGTCCCCCGAGGGGAGGGAACACTGAAGCTTTCTTT. This sequence joins TRBV6-5 and TRBJ1-1, with D possibly TRBD1 on 5 matching bases. This CDR3 contains 15 residues. Deletions cut 5 bases from V and 1 base from J, with 14 bases between. Germline V gene sequence: CDR1 MNHEY, CDR2 SVGAGI.

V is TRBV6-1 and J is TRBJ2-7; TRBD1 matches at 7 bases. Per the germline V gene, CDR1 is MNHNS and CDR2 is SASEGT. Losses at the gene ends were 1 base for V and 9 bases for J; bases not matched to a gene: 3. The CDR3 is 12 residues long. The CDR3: CASSEGRGMQYF. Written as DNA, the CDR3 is TGTGCCAGCAGTGAAGGCAGGGGGATGCAGTACTTC.

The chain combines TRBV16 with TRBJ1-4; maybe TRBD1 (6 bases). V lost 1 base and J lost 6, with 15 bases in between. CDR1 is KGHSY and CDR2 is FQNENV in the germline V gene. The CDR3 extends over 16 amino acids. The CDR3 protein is CASSQLIRPGDEKLFF. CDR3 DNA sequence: TGTGCCAGCAGCCAATTAATCAGGCCAGGGGATGAAAAACTGTTTTTT.

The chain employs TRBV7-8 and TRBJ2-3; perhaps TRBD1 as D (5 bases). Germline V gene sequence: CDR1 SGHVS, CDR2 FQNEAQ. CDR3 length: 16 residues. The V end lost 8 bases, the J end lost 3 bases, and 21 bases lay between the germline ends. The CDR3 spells CASAGGMAGMTDTQYF. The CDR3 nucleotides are TGTGCCAGCGCCGGCGGTATGGCAGGGATGACAGATACGCAGTATTTT. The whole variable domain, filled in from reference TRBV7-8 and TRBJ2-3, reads GAGVSQSPRYKVAKRGQDVALRCDPISGHVSLFWYQQALGQGPEFLTYFQNEAQLDKSGLPSDRFFAERPEGSVSTLKIQRTQQEDSAVYLCASAGGMAGMTDTQYFGPGTRLTVL.

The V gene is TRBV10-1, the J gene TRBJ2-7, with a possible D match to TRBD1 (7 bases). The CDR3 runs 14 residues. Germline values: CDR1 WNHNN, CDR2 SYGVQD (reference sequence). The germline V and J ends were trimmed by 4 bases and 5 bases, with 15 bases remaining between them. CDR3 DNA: TGCGCCAGCAGTGGACCAGGGGGGATGGACGAGCAGTACTTC. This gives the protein CASSGPGGMDEQYF.

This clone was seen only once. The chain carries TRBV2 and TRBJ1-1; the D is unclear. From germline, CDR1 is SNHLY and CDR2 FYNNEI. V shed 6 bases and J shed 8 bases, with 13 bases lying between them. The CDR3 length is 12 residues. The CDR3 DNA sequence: TGTGCCAGCAGGGGCACTGGAAGCGAAGCTTTCTTT. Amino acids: CASRGTGSEAFF.

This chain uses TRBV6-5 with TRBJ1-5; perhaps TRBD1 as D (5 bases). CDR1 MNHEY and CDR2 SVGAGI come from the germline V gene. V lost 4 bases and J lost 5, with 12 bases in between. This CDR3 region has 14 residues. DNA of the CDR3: TGTGCCAGCAGTTGGAGGGAGGGGTATCAGCCCCAGCATTTT. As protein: CASSWREGYQPQHF.

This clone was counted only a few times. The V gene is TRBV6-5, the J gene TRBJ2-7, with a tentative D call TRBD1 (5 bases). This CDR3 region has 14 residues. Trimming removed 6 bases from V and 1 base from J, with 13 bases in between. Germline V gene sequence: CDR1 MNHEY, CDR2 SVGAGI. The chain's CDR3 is CASRPAQGSYEQYF. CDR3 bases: TGTGCCAGCAGGCCCGCCCAGGGTTCCTACGAGCAGTACTTC.

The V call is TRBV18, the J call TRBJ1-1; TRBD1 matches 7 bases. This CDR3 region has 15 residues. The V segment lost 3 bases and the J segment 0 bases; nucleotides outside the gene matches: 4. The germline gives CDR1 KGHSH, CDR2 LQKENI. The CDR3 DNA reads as TGTGCCAGCTCACCTTCGGGACAGCTGAACACTGAAGCTTTCTTT. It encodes CASSPSGQLNTEAFF. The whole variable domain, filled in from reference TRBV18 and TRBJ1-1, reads NAGVMQNPRHLVRRRGQEARLRCSPMKGHSHVYWYRQLPEEGLKFMVYLQKENIIDESGMPKERFSAEFPKEGPSILRIQQVVRGDSAAYFCASSPSGQLNTEAFFGQGTRLTVV.

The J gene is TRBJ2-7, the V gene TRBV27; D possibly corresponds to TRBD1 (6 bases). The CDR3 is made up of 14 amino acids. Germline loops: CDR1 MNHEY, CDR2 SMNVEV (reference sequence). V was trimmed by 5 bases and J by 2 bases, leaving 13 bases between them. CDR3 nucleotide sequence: TGTGCCAGCAGTATCCCACAGGGAGCCTACGAGCAGTACTTC. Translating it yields CASSIPQGAYEQYF.

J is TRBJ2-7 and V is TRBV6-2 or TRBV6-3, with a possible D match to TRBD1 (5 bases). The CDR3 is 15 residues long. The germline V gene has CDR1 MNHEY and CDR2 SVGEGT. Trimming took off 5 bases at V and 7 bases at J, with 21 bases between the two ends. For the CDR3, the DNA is TGTGCCAGCAGTCACCAGGGCAGCAGGGCGAGGGAGCAGTACTTC. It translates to CASSHQGSRAREQYF.

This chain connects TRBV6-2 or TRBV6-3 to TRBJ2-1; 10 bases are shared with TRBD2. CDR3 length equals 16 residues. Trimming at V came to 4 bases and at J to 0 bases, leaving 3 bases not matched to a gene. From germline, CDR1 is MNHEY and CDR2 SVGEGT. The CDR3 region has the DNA TGTGCCAGCAGTTCTAGCGGGGGTCGCTCCTACAATGAGCAGTTCTTC. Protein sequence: CASSSSGGRSYNEQFF.

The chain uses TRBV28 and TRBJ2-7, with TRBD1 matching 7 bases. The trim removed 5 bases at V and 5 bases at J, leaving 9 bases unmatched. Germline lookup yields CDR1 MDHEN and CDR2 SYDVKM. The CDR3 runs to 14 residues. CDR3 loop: CASSLSGGMDEQYF. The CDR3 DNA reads TGTGCCAGCAGTCTCTCAGGGGGAATGGACGAGCAGTACTTC.